This TCR beta chain was recovered during a study of blood T cell repertoires in COVID-19. About the study: COVID-19 samples from acute and convalescent phases originated in the United States, Italy and Spain.

Profiled with immunoSEQ multiplex PCR; TCRdb holds only in-frame clones, not every one. The sample yields some 150,000 clones, 84% seen once. This CDR3 has 18 amino acids. Germline lookup yields CDR1 SGHAT and CDR2 FQNNGV. Trimming removed 1 base from V and 2 bases from J; junction bases left unmatched: 9. The chain couples TRBV11-2 to TRBJ2-3, with 10 bases aligning to TRBD2. The source material was peripheral blood. This sequence was found in a man aged 70-80 years with acute or convalescent COVID-19. CDR3 coding DNA: TGTGCCAGCAGCTTAGCCCCAACTAGCGGGGTATACACAGATACGCAGTATTTT. This sequence encodes CASSLAPTSGVYTDTQYF.